These 11 T cell receptor beta chains were all obtained from the same sample, sequenced in a study of shared clonotypes between healthy human individuals. TCRdb keeps only in-frame clones here, not all; method: immunoSEQ multiplex PCR. The sample lists about 1 million clones, about 75% seen once, with 1.4% in the top ten. Specimen: memory CD4+ T cells sorted from blood. The subset is: CD45RA-negative fraction. Every receptor here comes from a man aged 18 to 30 in good health.

The CDR3 reads CATSELAGANGELFF. CDR3 DNA sequence: TGTGCCACCAGCGAACTAGCGGGAGCTAACGGGGAGCTGTTTTTT. The chain combines TRBV15 with TRBJ2-2, with 11 bases matching TRBD2. There are 15 residues in the CDR3. The germline gives CDR1 LNHNV, CDR2 YYDKDF (reference sequence). With V trimmed by 5 bases and J by 7 bases, 6 bases remained unmatched.

This clone was observed a few times. This chain links TRBV30 with TRBJ1-1; the D is unclear. Trimming left V 0 bases short and J 9 bases short, with 11 bases between. Germline CDR1 is GTSNPN and CDR2 is SVGIG (reference sequence). The CDR3 contains 12 residues. This chain's CDR3 is CAWSVPKYQAFF. As DNA, the CDR3 is TGTGCCTGGAGTGTACCAAAGTATCAAGCTTTCTTT.

This rearrangement joins TRBV10-3 to TRBJ1-6; D might be TRBD1 (6 bases). Per germline, CDR1 ENHRY and CDR2 SYGVKD. With 10 bases removed from V and 5 bases from J, the gap between germline ends came to 12 bases. The CDR3 length is 13 residues. The CDR3 reads CANRDTDNSPLHF. The CDR3 region has the DNA TGTGCCAACCGGGACACCGATAATTCACCCCTCCACTTT.

The V and J genes are TRBV19 and TRBJ1-2; D call uncertain. CDR3 length equals 14 residues. Germline assignment: CDR1 LNHDA and CDR2 SQIVND (reference sequence). Trimming took 4 bases from V and 2 from J, leaving 11 bases between them. This CDR3 reads CASSTSGQNYGYTF. The CDR3 nucleotides are TGTGCCAGTAGTACGTCCGGGCAAAACTATGGCTACACCTTC.

In this sample, this clone turned up once. The genes are TRBV11-2 and TRBJ2-7, with D possibly being TRBD1 (6 bases). The CDR3 runs to 15 residues. Germline-derived CDR1 and CDR2 are SGHAT and FQNNGV. The V and J ends lost 7 bases and 5 bases respectively, with 21 bases between them. The CDR3 region is CASTLGPWGPDEQYF. CDR3 sequence (DNA): TGTGCCAGCACCCTGGGTCCTTGGGGGCCCGACGAGCAGTACTTC.

This clone was counted at least ten times. This chain connects TRBV30 to TRBJ1-2; 10 bases line up with TRBD1. Unmatched junction bases numbered 2, after V lost 2 bases and J lost 8 bases. CDR1 and CDR2 (germline): GTSNPN, SVGIG (reference sequence). This CDR3 has 12 residues. The CDR3 protein is CAWSWDRGGYTF. The DNA for the CDR3 is TGTGCCTGGAGTTGGGACAGGGGAGGCTACACCTTC.

The chain links TRBV6-5 to TRBJ2-7, with TRBD2 matching 8 bases. The CDR3 covers 16 residues. In germline, CDR1 is MNHEY, CDR2 SVGAGI. V trimming: 0 bases; J trimming: 2 bases; junction bases outside the gene matches: 6. CDR3 nucleotides: TGTGCCAGCAGTTACTCGATAACTAGCGGAGCCTACGAGCAGTACTTC. Translated, it gives CASSYSITSGAYEQYF.

V usage is TRBV7-3 and J usage is TRBJ2-7; D possibly corresponds to TRBD2 (7 bases). V gave up 4 bases and J gave up 4 bases, with 14 bases separating them. CDR3 size: 14 residues. Germline V CDR1 and CDR2: SGHTA, FQGTGA. The CDR3 reads CASSSGGTPYEQYF. CDR3 in DNA: TGTGCCAGCAGCTCCGGGGGGACACCGTACGAGCAGTACTTC.

This chain joins TRBV7-2 and TRBJ2-1, with 7 nucleotides matching TRBD2. Germline trimming cut 2 bases from V and 2 bases from J; bases unmatched to any gene: 6. The CDR3 runs to 16 residues. Looked up from germline, CDR1 is SGHTA and CDR2 is FQGNSA. CDR3 bases: TGTGCCAGCAGCTTAAGCTCTAGCGGTGCCTACAATGAGCAGTTCTTC. As protein: CASSLSSSGAYNEQFF. The whole variable domain, filled in from reference TRBV7-2 and TRBJ2-1, reads GAGVSQSPSNKVTEKGKDVELRCDPISGHTALYWYRQSLGQGLEFLIYFQGNSAPDKSGLPSDRFSAERTGGSVSTLTIQRTQQEDSAVYLCASSLSSSGAYNEQFFGPGTRLTVL.

This clone was seen only once. The same CDR3 also results from other DNA sequences found in this sample. The chain joins TRBV6-5 to TRBJ2-5, with D possibly TRBD1 on 6 matching bases. Per the germline V gene, CDR1 is MNHEY and CDR2 is SVGAGI. The V and J ends lost 5 bases and 1 base respectively, with 8 bases between them. The CDR3 loop spans 13 amino acids. The CDR3, as DNA: TGTGCCAGCAGTAGGACAGTCCAAGAGACCCAGTACTTC. Protein product: CASSRTVQETQYF.

V usage is TRBV4-1 and J usage is TRBJ1-2; D might be TRBD1 (6 bases). Trimming stripped 2 bases from V and 7 bases from J, with 14 bases between. This CDR3 contains 14 residues. CDR1 and CDR2 from the germline V gene are MGHRA and YSYEKL. In DNA, the CDR3 is TGCGCCAGCAGCCAACCCACAGGGAATGGTGGCTACACCTTC. This codes for CASSQPTGNGGYTF.